This TCR beta chain was obtained from a study of blood T cell repertoires in COVID-19. Methods used by the authors: The authors estimated nucleated cell counts from reference gene primer amplification. Clones were read by immunoSEQ multiplex PCR, and TCRdb kept only the in-frame ones, dropping some. V, J and clone size are those of that table, while D and trimming were read from the DNA. The profile shows roughly 120,000 clones, roughly nine tenths of them singletons. Germline CDR1 MNHEY, CDR2 SMNVEV (reference sequence). The ends lost 8 bases at V and 0 bases at J; junction bases unmatched: 10. CDR3 length: 15 amino acids.

The sequenced sample was peripheral blood. This sequence was found in a man between 70 and 80 years old who had recovered from COVID-19. This chain uses TRBV27 with TRBJ2-7; 7 nucleotides match TRBD1. The CDR3, as DNA: TGTGCCAGCCCAGGTGTACAGGGGTTCTCCTACGAGCAGTACTTC. Its protein product is CASPGVQGFSYEQYF.